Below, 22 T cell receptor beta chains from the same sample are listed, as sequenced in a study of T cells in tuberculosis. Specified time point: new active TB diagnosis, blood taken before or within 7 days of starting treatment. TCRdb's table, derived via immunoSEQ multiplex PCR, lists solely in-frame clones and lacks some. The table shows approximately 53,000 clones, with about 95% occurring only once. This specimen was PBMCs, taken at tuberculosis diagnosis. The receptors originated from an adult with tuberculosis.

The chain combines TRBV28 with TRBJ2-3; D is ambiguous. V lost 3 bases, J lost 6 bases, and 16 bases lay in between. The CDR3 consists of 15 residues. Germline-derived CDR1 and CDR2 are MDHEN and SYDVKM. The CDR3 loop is CASSFVAISADTQYF. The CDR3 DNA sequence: TGTGCCAGCAGTTTCGTAGCAATTTCAGCTGATACGCAGTATTTT.

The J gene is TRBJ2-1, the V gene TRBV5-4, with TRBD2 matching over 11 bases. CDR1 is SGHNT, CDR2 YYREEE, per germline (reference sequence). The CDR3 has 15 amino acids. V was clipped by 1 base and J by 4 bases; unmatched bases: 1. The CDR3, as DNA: TGTGCCAGCAGCTTGTCTAGCGGGAGGTACAATGAGCAGTTCTTC. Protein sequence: CASSLSSGRYNEQFF.

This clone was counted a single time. CDR3 bases: TGTGCCTCCCGGGACAGGGGAAGAAGTGGAAACACCATATATTTT. Translated, it gives CASRDRGRSGNTIYF. The J gene is TRBJ1-3, the V gene TRBV19; 10 bases align to TRBD1. Germline lookup yields CDR1 LNHDA and CDR2 SQIVND (reference sequence). The CDR3 sequence is 15 residues long. Trimming removed 11 bases from V and 3 bases from J; junction bases left unmatched: 10.

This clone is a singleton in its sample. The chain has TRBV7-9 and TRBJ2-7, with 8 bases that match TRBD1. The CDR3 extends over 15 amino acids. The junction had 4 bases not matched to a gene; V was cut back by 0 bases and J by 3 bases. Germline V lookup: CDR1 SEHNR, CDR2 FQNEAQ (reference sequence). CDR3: CASSLATGVSYEQYF. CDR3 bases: TGTGCCAGCAGCTTAGCGACAGGGGTAAGCTACGAGCAGTACTTC.

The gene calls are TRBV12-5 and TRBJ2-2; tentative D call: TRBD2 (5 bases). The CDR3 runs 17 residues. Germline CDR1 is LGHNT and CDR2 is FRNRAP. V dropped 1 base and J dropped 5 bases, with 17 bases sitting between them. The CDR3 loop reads CASGLDHPGNGTGELFF. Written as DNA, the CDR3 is TGTGCTAGTGGTTTGGACCACCCGGGAAATGGGACCGGGGAGCTGTTTTTT.

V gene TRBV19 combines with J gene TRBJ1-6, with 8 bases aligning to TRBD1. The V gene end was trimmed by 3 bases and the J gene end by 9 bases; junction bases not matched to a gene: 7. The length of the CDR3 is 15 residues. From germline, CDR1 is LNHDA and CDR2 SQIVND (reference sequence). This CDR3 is CASSMGQVIGSPLHF. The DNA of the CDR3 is TGTGCCAGTAGTATGGGACAGGTGATAGGTTCACCCCTCCACTTT.

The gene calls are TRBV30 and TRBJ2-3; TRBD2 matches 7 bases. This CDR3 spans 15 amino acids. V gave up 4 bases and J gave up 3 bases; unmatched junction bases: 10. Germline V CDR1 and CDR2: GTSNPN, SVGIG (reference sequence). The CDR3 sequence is CAWTRVGGRTDTQYF. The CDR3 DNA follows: TGTGCCTGGACTCGGGTGGGCGGGAGAACAGATACGCAGTATTTT. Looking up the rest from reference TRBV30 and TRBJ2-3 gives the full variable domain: SQTIHQWPATLVQPVGSPLSLECTVEGTSNPNLYWYRQAAGRGLQLLFYSVGIGQISSEVPQNLSASRPQDRQFILSSKKLLLSDSGFYLCAWTRVGGRTDTQYFGPGTRLTVL.

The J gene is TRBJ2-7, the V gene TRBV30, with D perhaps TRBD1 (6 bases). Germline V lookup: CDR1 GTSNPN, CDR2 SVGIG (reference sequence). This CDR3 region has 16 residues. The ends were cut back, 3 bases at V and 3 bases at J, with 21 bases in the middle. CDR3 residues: CAWSTSRGGPIYEQYF. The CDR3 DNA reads TGTGCCTGGAGCACATCAAGAGGGGGTCCGATCTACGAGCAGTACTTC. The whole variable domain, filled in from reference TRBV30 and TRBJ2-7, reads SQTIHQWPATLVQPVGSPLSLECTVEGTSNPNLYWYRQAAGRGLQLLFYSVGIGQISSEVPQNLSASRPQDRQFILSSKKLLLSDSGFYLCAWSTSRGGPIYEQYFGPGTRLTVT.

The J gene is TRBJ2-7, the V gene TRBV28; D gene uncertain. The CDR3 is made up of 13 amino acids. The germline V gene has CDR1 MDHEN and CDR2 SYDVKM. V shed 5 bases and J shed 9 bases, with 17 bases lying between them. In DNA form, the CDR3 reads TGTGCCAGCAGTCCCCATACCGGTGTCGGGCAGTACTTC. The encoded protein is CASSPHTGVGQYF.

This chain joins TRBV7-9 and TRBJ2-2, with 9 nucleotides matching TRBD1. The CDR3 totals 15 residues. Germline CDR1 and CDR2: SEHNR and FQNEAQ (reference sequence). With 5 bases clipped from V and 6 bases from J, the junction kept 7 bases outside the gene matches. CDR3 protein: CASSETGGAAGELFF. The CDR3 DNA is TGTGCCAGCAGCGAAACAGGGGGCGCCGCCGGGGAGCTGTTTTTT.

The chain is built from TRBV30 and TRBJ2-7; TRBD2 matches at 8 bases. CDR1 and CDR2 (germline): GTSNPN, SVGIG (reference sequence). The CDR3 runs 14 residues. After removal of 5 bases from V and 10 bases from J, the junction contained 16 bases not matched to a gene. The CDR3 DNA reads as TGTGCCTGGTCCGGGGCAGCGGGAGAACGTAATCAGTACTTC. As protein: CAWSGAAGERNQYF. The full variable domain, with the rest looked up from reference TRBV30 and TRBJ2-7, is SQTIHQWPATLVQPVGSPLSLECTVEGTSNPNLYWYRQAAGRGLQLLFYSVGIGQISSEVPQNLSASRPQDRQFILSSKKLLLSDSGFYLCAWSGAAGERNQYFGPGTRLTVT.

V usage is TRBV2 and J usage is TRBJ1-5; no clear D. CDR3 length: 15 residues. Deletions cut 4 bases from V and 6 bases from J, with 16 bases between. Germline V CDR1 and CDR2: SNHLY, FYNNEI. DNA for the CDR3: TGTGCCAGCAGTGTTGGGCACGATCGGGGTCAGCCCCAGCATTTT. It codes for CASSVGHDRGQPQHF.

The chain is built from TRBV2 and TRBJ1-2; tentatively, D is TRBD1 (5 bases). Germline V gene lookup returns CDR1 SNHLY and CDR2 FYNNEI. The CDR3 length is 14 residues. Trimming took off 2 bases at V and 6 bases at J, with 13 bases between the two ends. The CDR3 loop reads CASSETGQGNGYTF. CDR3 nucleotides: TGTGCCAGCAGTGAAACCGGGCAGGGTAATGGCTACACCTTC.

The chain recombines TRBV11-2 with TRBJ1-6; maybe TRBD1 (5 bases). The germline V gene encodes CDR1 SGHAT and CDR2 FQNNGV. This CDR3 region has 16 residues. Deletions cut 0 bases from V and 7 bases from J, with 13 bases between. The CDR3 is CASSLDQGARNSPLHF. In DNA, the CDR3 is TGTGCCAGCAGCTTAGACCAGGGTGCGAGGAATTCACCCCTCCACTTT.

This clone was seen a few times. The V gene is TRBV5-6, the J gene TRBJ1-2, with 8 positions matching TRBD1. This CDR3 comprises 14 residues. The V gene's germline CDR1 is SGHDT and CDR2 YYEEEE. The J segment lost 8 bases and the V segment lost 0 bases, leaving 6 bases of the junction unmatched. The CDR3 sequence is CASSLVDRGKGYTF. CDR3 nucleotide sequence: TGTGCCAGCAGCTTGGTAGACAGGGGAAAAGGCTACACCTTC. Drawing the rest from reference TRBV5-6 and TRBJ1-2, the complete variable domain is DAGVTQSPTHLIKTRGQQVTLRCSPKSGHDTVSWYQQALGQGPQFIFQYYEEEERQRGNFPDRFSGHQFPNYSSELNVNALLLGDSALYLCASSLVDRGKGYTFGSGTRLTVV.

This CDR3 reads CASSIRAGRFYEQYF. The CDR3 coding sequence is TGTGCCAGTAGTATTAGGGCAGGGCGCTTCTACGAGCAGTACTTC. This rearrangement joins TRBV19 to TRBJ2-7, with TRBD1 as a possible D gene (5 bases). This CDR3 comprises 15 residues. The germline V and J ends were trimmed by 3 bases and 3 bases, with 15 bases remaining between them. Per germline, CDR1 LNHDA and CDR2 SQIVND (reference sequence).

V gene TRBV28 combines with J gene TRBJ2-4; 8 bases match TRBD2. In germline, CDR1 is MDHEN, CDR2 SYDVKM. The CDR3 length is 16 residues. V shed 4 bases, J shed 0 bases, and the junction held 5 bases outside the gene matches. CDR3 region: CASSWAAGVAKNIQYF. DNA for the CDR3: TGTGCCAGCAGTTGGGCAGCGGGGGTAGCCAAAAACATTCAGTACTTC. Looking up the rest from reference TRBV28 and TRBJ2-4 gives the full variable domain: DVKVTQSSRYLVKRTGEKVFLECVQDMDHENMFWYRQDPGLGLRLIYFSYDVKMKEKGDIPEGYSVSREKKERFSLILESASTNQTSMYLCASSWAAGVAKNIQYFGAGTRLSVL.

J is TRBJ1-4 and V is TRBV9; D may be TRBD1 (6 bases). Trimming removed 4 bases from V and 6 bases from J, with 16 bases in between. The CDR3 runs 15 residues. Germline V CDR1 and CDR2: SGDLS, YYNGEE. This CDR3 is CASSLGRGGHEKLFF. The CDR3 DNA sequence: TGTGCCAGCAGCCTGGGAAGGGGGGGACATGAAAAACTGTTTTTT.

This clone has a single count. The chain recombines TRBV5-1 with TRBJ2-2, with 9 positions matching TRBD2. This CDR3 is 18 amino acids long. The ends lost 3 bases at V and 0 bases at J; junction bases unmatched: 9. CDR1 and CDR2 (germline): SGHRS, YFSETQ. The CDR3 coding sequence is TGCGCCAGCAGCTGGAGCGGGGGGACAGAGACGAACACCGGGGAGCTGTTTTTT. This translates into CASSWSGGTETNTGELFF.

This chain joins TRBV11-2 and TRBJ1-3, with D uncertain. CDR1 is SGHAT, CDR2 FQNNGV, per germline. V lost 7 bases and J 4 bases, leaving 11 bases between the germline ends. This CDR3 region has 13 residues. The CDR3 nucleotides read TGTGCCAGCACCCCTTCCCAGGGAAACACCATATATTTT. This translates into CASTPSQGNTIYF.

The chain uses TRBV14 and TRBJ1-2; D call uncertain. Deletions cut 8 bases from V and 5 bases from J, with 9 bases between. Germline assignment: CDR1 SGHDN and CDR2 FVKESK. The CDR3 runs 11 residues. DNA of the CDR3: TGTGCCAGCCGACACTGGTATGGCTACACCTTC. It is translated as CASRHWYGYTF.

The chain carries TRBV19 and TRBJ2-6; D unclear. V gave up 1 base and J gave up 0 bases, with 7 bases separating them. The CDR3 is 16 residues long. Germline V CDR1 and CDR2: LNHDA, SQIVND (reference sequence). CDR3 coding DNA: TGTGCCAGTAGTATAGGCCGCAGCTCTGGGGCCAACGTCCTGACTTTC. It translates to CASSIGRSSGANVLTF. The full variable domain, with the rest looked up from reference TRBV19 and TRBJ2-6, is DGGITQSPKYLFRKEGQNVTLSCEQNLNHDAMYWYRQDPGQGLRLIYYSQIVNDFQKGDIAEGYSVSREKKESFPLTVTSAQKNPTAFYLCASSIGRSSGANVLTFGAGSRLTVL.